Listed here are 17 T cell receptor beta chains from one sample, sequenced in a study of T cell changes during pregnancy in multiple sclerosis. TCRdb's copy holds only in-frame clones and misses some; the assay was immunoSEQ multiplex PCR. The repertoire holds some 42,000 clones, roughly 91% seen once, with roughly 0.6% in the top ten. This material consisted of CD4+ T cells from peripheral blood mononuclear cells, taken in the third trimester of pregnancy. The receptors here all came from a female donor with multiple sclerosis, enrolled in a pregnancy study.

This sequence joins TRBV5-1 and TRBJ1-1, with 10 bases lining up with TRBD1. The germline V gene has CDR1 SGHRS and CDR2 YFSETQ. V gave up 4 bases and J gave up 5 bases; unmatched junction bases: 8. This CDR3 region has 15 residues. CDR3 DNA sequence: TGCGCCAGCAGCCCAGGAGGGACAGGGGTGACTGAAGCTTTCTTT. It translates to CASSPGGTGVTEAFF.

The genes are TRBV6-6 and TRBJ1-2, with D maybe TRBD1 (5 bases). The length of the CDR3 is 14 residues. Germline loops: CDR1 MNHNY, CDR2 SVGAGI (reference sequence). Between the trimmed V and J ends, which lost 2 bases and 8 bases, there was a span of 15 bases. The CDR3: CASSYPSGGGGYTF. CDR3 coding DNA: TGTGCCAGCAGTTACCCGTCTGGGGGAGGAGGCTACACCTTC.

This chain uses TRBV2 with TRBJ2-1, with 13 nucleotides matching TRBD2. The CDR3 has 17 amino acids. V trimming: 6 bases; J trimming: 3 bases; junction bases outside the gene matches: 8. In germline, CDR1 is SNHLY, CDR2 FYNNEI. In DNA, the CDR3 is TGTGCCAGCAGCCCACTAGCGGGAGGGAGTAACTACAATGAGCAGTTCTTC. Protein sequence: CASSPLAGGSNYNEQFF.

This sequence joins TRBV7-3 and TRBJ2-1; D perhaps matches TRBD2 (6 bases). The CDR3 consists of 17 residues. Germline CDR1 SGHTA, CDR2 FQGTGA. The ends were cut back, 1 base at V and 5 bases at J, with 18 bases in the middle. The DNA of the CDR3 is TGTGCCAGCAGCTTAAAATCCGGGAAGCGGGTCGACAATGAGCAGTTCTTC. Its translation is CASSLKSGKRVDNEQFF.

The rearrangement uses TRBV4-2 and TRBJ1-2, with 7 bases fitting TRBD1. V lost 2 bases to trimming and J lost 0 bases; unmatched junction nucleotides: 0. Germline CDR1 is LGHNA and CDR2 is YNFKEQ. The CDR3 consists of 14 residues. The CDR3 spells CASSQTGANYGYTF. The CDR3 DNA reads as TGTGCCAGCAGCCAAACAGGGGCTAACTATGGCTACACCTTC.

The chain carries TRBV6-4 and TRBJ1-2; weak D call: TRBD1 (6 bases). V was cut by 7 bases and J by 4 bases, with 16 bases left in between. CDR1 and CDR2 (germline): MRHNA, SNTAGT. The CDR3 sequence is 14 residues long. The CDR3 nucleotides read TGTGCCAGCATTCGCGGGGGGCCCTTCTATGGCTACACCTTC. Translating gives CASIRGGPFYGYTF.

In nucleotides, the CDR3 is TGTGCCAGCAGCGTCGGGACAGGGGGCGCGTTGGGCTACACCTTC. It encodes CASSVGTGGALGYTF. This chain links TRBV9 with TRBJ1-2; 12 nucleotides align to TRBD1. The V segment lost 2 bases and the J segment 8 bases; nucleotides outside the gene matches: 7. This CDR3 is 15 amino acids long. CDR1 and CDR2 (germline): SGDLS, YYNGEE.

This chain connects TRBV25-1 to TRBJ1-3, with TRBD1 matching 7 bases. Germline V CDR1 and CDR2: MGHDK, SYGVNS. The CDR3 loop spans 17 amino acids. Trimming at V came to 8 bases and at J to 1 base, leaving 14 bases not matched to a gene. The CDR3 loop is CASLRMEGTVSGNTIYF. CDR3 sequence (DNA): TGTGCCAGCCTCAGGATGGAAGGGACAGTTTCTGGAAACACCATATATTTT.

This clone was picked up one time. The V gene is TRBV7-9, the J gene TRBJ2-7; 13 bases line up with TRBD2. The ends lost 4 bases at V and 5 bases at J; junction bases unmatched: 8. The germline CDR1 and CDR2 sequences are SEHNR and FQNEAQ (reference sequence). The CDR3 has 16 amino acids. CDR3 protein: CASSSTSGGYIHEQYF. The DNA for the CDR3 is TGTGCCAGCAGCTCGACTAGCGGGGGGTATATCCACGAGCAGTACTTC.

CDR3 protein: CSGGEQSLGGELFF. CDR3 DNA sequence: TGCAGCGGGGGGGAACAGAGCCTGGGCGGGGAGCTGTTTTTT. The V call is TRBV29-1, the J call TRBJ2-2, with D perhaps matching TRBD2 (6 bases). This CDR3 contains 14 residues. The germline gives CDR1 SQVTM, CDR2 ANQGSEA. Trimming left V 7 bases short and J 7 bases short, with 19 bases between.

The chain couples TRBV28 to TRBJ2-7; TRBD1 is a possible D gene (7 bases). From germline, CDR1 is MDHEN and CDR2 SYDVKM. V was trimmed by 2 bases and J by 12 bases, leaving 14 bases between them. The CDR3 length is 12 residues. As DNA, the CDR3 is TGTGCCAGCAGTTTAGCCCTCAGGGGGGCGTACTTC. It encodes CASSLALRGAYF.

The rearrangement uses TRBV5-1 and TRBJ2-3; maybe TRBD1 (6 bases). CDR3 size: 16 residues. Per the germline V gene, CDR1 is SGHRS and CDR2 is YFSETQ. V was pared by 3 bases and J by 2 bases, with 16 bases between. The CDR3 DNA is TGCGCCAGCAGCTCGGGGAAGGGGGTATTCACAGATACGCAGTATTTT. It specifies CASSSGKGVFTDTQYF. Full variable domain (rest looked up from reference TRBV5-1 and TRBJ2-3): KAGVTQTPRYLIKTRGQQVTLSCSPISGHRSVSWYQQTPGQGLQFLFEYFSETQRNKGNFPGRFSGRQFSNSRSEMNVSTLELGDSALYLCASSSGKGVFTDTQYFGPGTRLTVL.

This chain links TRBV7-2 with TRBJ1-3; D may be TRBD1 (5 bases). Trimming removed 1 base from V and 0 bases from J, with 10 bases in between. Germline values: CDR1 SGHTA, CDR2 FQGNSA. This CDR3 spans 16 amino acids. The CDR3 DNA reads as TGTGCCAGCAGCTTAGGCAGGGTCCCCTCTGGAAACACCATATATTTT. As protein: CASSLGRVPSGNTIYF.

CDR3 in amino acids: CASSLAGGNTEAFF. In nucleotides, the CDR3 is TGCGCCAGCAGCTTGGCCGGGGGGAACACTGAAGCTTTCTTT. V and J are TRBV5-1 and TRBJ1-1, with D possibly matching TRBD1 (5 bases). In germline, CDR1 is SGHRS, CDR2 YFSETQ. The germline V and J ends were trimmed by 0 bases and 1 base, with 7 bases remaining between them. The CDR3 extends over 14 amino acids.

This clone was seen just once. V is TRBV7-8 and J is TRBJ2-5; 7 bases are a match to TRBD2. V lost 5 bases to trimming and J lost 0 bases; unmatched junction nucleotides: 6. Germline CDR1 is SGHVS and CDR2 is FQNEAQ. There are 15 residues in the CDR3. CDR3 residues: CASSPGLGDQETQYF. CDR3 nucleotide sequence: TGTGCCAGCAGCCCCGGACTAGGGGACCAAGAGACCCAGTACTTC.

This sequence joins TRBV6-5 and TRBJ1-1, with 7 bases that match TRBD1. Trimming took 2 bases from V and 5 from J; bases not matched to a gene: 11. CDR1 MNHEY and CDR2 SVGAGI come from the germline V gene. The CDR3 is 16 amino acids. This CDR3 reads CASSYRQGGLGTEAFF. CDR3 coding DNA: TGTGCCAGCAGTTACAGGCAGGGGGGACTGGGAACTGAAGCTTTCTTT.

The rearrangement links TRBV6-5 to TRBJ1-1, with D possibly being TRBD1 (6 bases). The CDR3 contains 14 residues. The germline gives CDR1 MNHEY, CDR2 SVGAGI. Trimming left V 8 bases short and J 3 bases short, with 16 bases between. This CDR3 reads CASHLNREHTEAFF. In nucleotides, the CDR3 is TGTGCCAGCCATCTCAACAGGGAGCACACTGAAGCTTTCTTT.